This is a list of T cell receptor beta chains from one sample in a study of shared clonotypes between healthy human individuals. The repertoire was sequenced with immunoSEQ multiplex PCR; TCRdb's copy has only in-frame clones and lacks some. The sample gives 550,000 to 750,000 clones, 90% to 95% of which show up once; approximately 25% is in the top ten. Sequenced material: naive CD8+ T cells sorted from blood. These TCRs come from a man younger than 40 in good health. Both conserved end residues are part of each CDR3. The order of the fields is clone size, V gene, D gene, J gene, CDR3 protein, CDR3 DNA. A D gene is named only where the DNA matches it firmly. Part of the rows lack a size; the others show once, few, many or a class for expanded clones.

abundance: .; v_gene: TRBV27; d_gene: TRBD1; j_gene: TRBJ2-7; CDR3aa: CASSRRGQSSYEQYF; CDR3nt: TGTGCCAGCAGTCGTCGGGGACAGAGCTCCTACGAGCAGTACTTC
abundance: .; v_gene: TRBV4-1; d_gene: TRBD1; j_gene: TRBJ2-1; CDR3aa: CASSLYLDRANEQFF; CDR3nt: TGCGCCAGCAGCCTCTACCTAGACAGGGCCAATGAGCAGTTCTTC
abundance: .; v_gene: TRBV7-8; d_gene: .; j_gene: TRBJ2-4; CDR3aa: CASSGATRNIQYF; CDR3nt: TGTGCCAGCAGCGGCGCGACTAGAAACATTCAGTACTTC
abundance: .; v_gene: TRBV7-6; d_gene: .; j_gene: TRBJ2-1; CDR3aa: CASSPLSNEQFF; CDR3nt: TGTGCCAGCAGCCCGCTGTCCAATGAGCAGTTCTTC
abundance: once; v_gene: TRBV30; d_gene: TRBD2; j_gene: TRBJ2-2; CDR3aa: CAWSPQTSANTGELFF; CDR3nt: TGTGCCTGGAGCCCTCAGACTAGCGCGAACACCGGGGAGCTGTTTTTT
abundance: .; v_gene: TRBV19; d_gene: .; j_gene: TRBJ2-7; CDR3aa: CASSIDKIREQYF; CDR3nt: TGTGCCAGTAGTATAGATAAGATCCGCGAGCAGTACTTC
abundance: .; v_gene: TRBV27; d_gene: .; j_gene: TRBJ2-5; CDR3aa: CASSLGLSRETQYF; CDR3nt: TGTGCCAGCAGTTTAGGATTAAGCCGGGAGACCCAGTACTTC
abundance: .; v_gene: TRBV19; d_gene: TRBD2; j_gene: TRBJ2-7; CDR3aa: CASSMKAGAGARTYEQYF; CDR3nt: TGTGCCAGTAGTATGAAGGCGGGAGCGGGAGCAAGGACCTACGAGCAGTACTTC
abundance: .; v_gene: TRBV7-9; d_gene: TRBD1; j_gene: TRBJ2-7; CDR3aa: CASSLNPGQFYEQYF; CDR3nt: TGTGCCAGCAGCTTAAATCCGGGACAGTTCTACGAGCAGTACTTC
abundance: .; v_gene: TRBV27; d_gene: TRBD2; j_gene: TRBJ2-3; CDR3aa: CASSLAFGLAGGWVPDTQYF; CDR3nt: TGTGCCAGCAGTTTAGCGTTCGGACTAGCGGGAGGGTGGGTGCCAGATACGCAGTATTTT
abundance: .; v_gene: TRBV7-9; d_gene: .; j_gene: TRBJ1-2; CDR3aa: CASSIPGPEVYGYTF; CDR3nt: TGTGCCAGCAGCATACCGGGACCAGAGGTGTATGGCTACACCTTC
abundance: many; v_gene: TRBV7-8; d_gene: TRBD2; j_gene: TRBJ2-1; CDR3aa: CASSLIAGGRDEQFF; CDR3nt: TGTGCCAGCAGCTTAATAGCGGGAGGTCGGGATGAGCAGTTCTTC
abundance: .; v_gene: TRBV27; d_gene: .; j_gene: TRBJ2-7; CDR3aa: CASSFLDSGNSYEQYF; CDR3nt: TGTGCCAGCAGTTTCCTCGACAGTGGGAACTCCTACGAGCAGTACTTC
abundance: .; v_gene: TRBV27; d_gene: TRBD1; j_gene: TRBJ1-2; CDR3aa: CASSLGTGRGGYTF; CDR3nt: TGTGCCAGCAGTTTAGGGACAGGGCGAGGAGGCTACACCTTC
abundance: .; v_gene: TRBV5-8; d_gene: TRBD2; j_gene: TRBJ2-3; CDR3aa: CASSLLAGGVSYTDTQYF; CDR3nt: TGTGCCAGCAGCCTACTAGCGGGAGGCGTCTCTTACACAGATACGCAGTATTTT
abundance: .; v_gene: TRBV9; d_gene: TRBD1; j_gene: TRBJ2-1; CDR3aa: CASSLTDRGALNEQFF; CDR3nt: TGTGCCAGCAGCTTGACGGACAGGGGGGCGCTCAATGAGCAGTTCTTC
abundance: once; v_gene: TRBV6-5; d_gene: .; j_gene: TRBJ2-7; CDR3aa: CASSPLEDYEQYF; CDR3nt: TGTGCCAGCAGTCCTTTGGAGGACTACGAGCAGTACTTC
abundance: .; v_gene: TRBV27; d_gene: TRBD2; j_gene: TRBJ2-5; CDR3aa: CASSLLAGGLQETQYF; CDR3nt: TGTGCCAGCAGTTTATTGGCGGGAGGCCTCCAAGAGACCCAGTACTTC
abundance: .; v_gene: TRBV11-2; d_gene: .; j_gene: TRBJ1-2; CDR3aa: CASSRPGGANYGYTF; CDR3nt: TGTGCCAGCAGCCGGCCCGGGGGAGCGAACTATGGCTACACCTTC
abundance: .; v_gene: TRBV9; d_gene: .; j_gene: TRBJ2-2; CDR3aa: CASSVGRGGTGELFF; CDR3nt: TGTGCCAGCAGCGTAGGCAGGGGTGGAACCGGGGAGCTGTTTTTT
abundance: .; v_gene: TRBV5-1; d_gene: .; j_gene: TRBJ2-3; CDR3aa: CASSLGEASTDTQYF; CDR3nt: TGCGCCAGCAGCTTGGGAGAAGCTAGCACAGATACGCAGTATTTT
abundance: .; v_gene: TRBV5-1; d_gene: .; j_gene: TRBJ2-1; CDR3aa: CASSSTPSESYNEQFF; CDR3nt: TGCGCCAGCAGCTCGACTCCTAGCGAGTCCTACAATGAGCAGTTCTTC
abundance: .; v_gene: TRBV7-8; d_gene: .; j_gene: TRBJ2-1; CDR3aa: CASSYPRTTRGGSYNEQFF; CDR3nt: TGTGCCAGCAGCTACCCTAGGACGACGCGGGGCGGCTCCTACAATGAGCAGTTCTTC
abundance: once; v_gene: TRBV5-4; d_gene: TRBD2; j_gene: TRBJ2-1; CDR3aa: CASSLERDYYNEQFF; CDR3nt: TGTGCCAGCAGCTTGGAAAGGGACTACTACAATGAGCAGTTCTTC
abundance: .; v_gene: TRBV7-2; d_gene: .; j_gene: TRBJ2-7; CDR3aa: CASSLVVYEQYF; CDR3nt: TGTGCCAGCAGCTTAGTTGTCTACGAGCAGTACTTC
abundance: .; v_gene: TRBV11-2; d_gene: .; j_gene: TRBJ1-3; CDR3aa: CASSLENGNTIYF; CDR3nt: TGTGCCAGCAGCTTAGAGAATGGAAACACCATATATTTT
abundance: few; v_gene: TRBV13; d_gene: .; j_gene: TRBJ2-1; CDR3aa: CASSPNSYNEQFF; CDR3nt: TGTGCCAGCAGCCCCAATTCGTACAATGAGCAGTTCTTC
abundance: few; v_gene: TRBV5-1; d_gene: TRBD1; j_gene: TRBJ2-1; CDR3aa: CASSSGQGAYNEQFF; CDR3nt: TGCGCCAGCAGCTCGGGACAGGGAGCCTACAATGAGCAGTTCTTC
abundance: .; v_gene: TRBV2; d_gene: .; j_gene: TRBJ1-3; CDR3aa: CASSEFRASRGNTIYF; CDR3nt: TGTGCCAGCAGTGAATTTCGGGCGTCGAGAGGAAACACCATATATTTT
abundance: .; v_gene: TRBV7-9; d_gene: .; j_gene: TRBJ2-3; CDR3aa: CASSWARADTQYF; CDR3nt: TGTGCCAGCAGCTGGGCGCGCGCAGATACGCAGTATTTT
abundance: .; v_gene: TRBV14; d_gene: .; j_gene: TRBJ2-7; CDR3aa: CASSHTGSSLYEQYF; CDR3nt: TGTGCCAGCAGCCACACAGGTTCCTCTCTCTACGAGCAGTACTTC
abundance: .; v_gene: TRBV28; d_gene: .; j_gene: TRBJ1-1; CDR3aa: CASSLQTGMNTEAFF; CDR3nt: TGTGCCAGCAGTTTGCAAACAGGGATGAACACTGAAGCTTTCTTT
abundance: .; v_gene: TRBV11-2; d_gene: .; j_gene: TRBJ1-1; CDR3aa: CASSLSGQDLNTEAFF; CDR3nt: TGTGCCAGCAGCTTATCTGGTCAGGATTTGAACACTGAAGCTTTCTTT
abundance: .; v_gene: TRBV11-2; d_gene: .; j_gene: TRBJ1-5; CDR3aa: CASSSGTVYSNQPQHF; CDR3nt: TGTGCCAGCAGCAGCGGGACCGTATATAGCAATCAGCCCCAGCATTTT
abundance: .; v_gene: TRBV9; d_gene: .; j_gene: TRBJ1-2; CDR3aa: CASSVSGGGPNYGYTF; CDR3nt: TGTGCCAGCAGCGTGTCAGGCGGAGGCCCTAACTATGGCTACACCTTC
abundance: .; v_gene: TRBV27; d_gene: .; j_gene: TRBJ2-7; CDR3aa: CASSSELSSQGYEQYF; CDR3nt: TGTGCCAGCAGTTCCGAATTGTCCTCTCAGGGCTACGAGCAGTACTTC
abundance: few; v_gene: TRBV7-7; d_gene: .; j_gene: TRBJ2-3; CDR3aa: CASSLDFTTDTQYF; CDR3nt: TGTGCCAGCAGCTTGGACTTTACCACAGATACGCAGTATTTT
abundance: .; v_gene: TRBV28; d_gene: .; j_gene: TRBJ2-7; CDR3aa: CASSWGRGKSYEQYF; CDR3nt: TGTGCCAGCAGTTGGGGACGGGGAAAGTCATACGAGCAGTACTTC
abundance: .; v_gene: TRBV6-6; d_gene: .; j_gene: TRBJ2-7; CDR3aa: CASSYSRENEQYF; CDR3nt: TGTGCCAGCAGTTACTCCCGGGAGAACGAGCAGTACTTC
abundance: .; v_gene: TRBV9; d_gene: .; j_gene: TRBJ2-7; CDR3aa: CASSVEGSPYEQYF; CDR3nt: TGTGCCAGCAGCGTAGAGGGCAGCCCCTACGAGCAGTACTTC
abundance: .; v_gene: TRBV30; d_gene: .; j_gene: TRBJ1-2; CDR3aa: CAWSRNEASNYGYTF; CDR3nt: TGTGCCTGGAGCCGTAACGAGGCCAGCAACTATGGCTACACCTTC
abundance: .; v_gene: TRBV16; d_gene: .; j_gene: TRBJ2-3; CDR3aa: CASSQDTPAVDTQYF; CDR3nt: TGTGCCAGCAGCCAGGACACACCGGCGGTAGATACGCAGTATTTT
abundance: .; v_gene: TRBV11-3; d_gene: .; j_gene: TRBJ2-2; CDR3aa: CASRDWNTGELFF; CDR3nt: TGTGCCAGCAGGGACTGGAACACCGGGGAGCTGTTTTTT
abundance: .; v_gene: TRBV6-5; d_gene: TRBD1; j_gene: TRBJ2-7; CDR3aa: CASSLGQNEQYF; CDR3nt: TGTGCCAGCAGTTTGGGACAGAACGAGCAGTACTTC
abundance: once; v_gene: TRBV6-1; d_gene: TRBD2; j_gene: TRBJ2-3; CDR3aa: CASSEQRPSGSTDTQYF; CDR3nt: TGTGCCAGCAGTGAACAACGGCCTAGCGGGAGCACAGATACGCAGTATTTT
abundance: .; v_gene: TRBV2; d_gene: .; j_gene: TRBJ2-7; CDR3aa: CASKRKSYEQYF; CDR3nt: TGTGCCAGCAAGAGGAAAAGCTACGAGCAGTACTTC
abundance: few; v_gene: TRBV28; d_gene: .; j_gene: TRBJ2-2; CDR3aa: CASSTAWAGSHTGELFF; CDR3nt: TGTGCCAGCAGCACGGCGTGGGCGGGATCTCACACCGGGGAGCTGTTTTTT
abundance: .; v_gene: TRBV2; d_gene: .; j_gene: TRBJ1-1; CDR3aa: CASSEGHTEAFF; CDR3nt: TGTGCCAGCAGTGAAGGGCACACTGAAGCTTTCTTT
abundance: .; v_gene: TRBV27; d_gene: TRBD2; j_gene: TRBJ2-7; CDR3aa: CASSPRTSGTYEQYF; CDR3nt: TGTGCCAGCAGTCCTCGGACTAGCGGGACCTACGAGCAGTACTTC